This is a list of T cell receptor beta chains from one sample in a study of shared clonotypes between healthy human individuals. Method: immunoSEQ multiplex PCR; TCRdb's copy keeps in-frame clones and lacks some. The sample lists around 720,000 clones; about 80% were seen once. The sequenced sample consisted of memory CD4+ T cells sorted from blood. All receptors come from a young woman in good health. Each CDR3 is given with its conserved first and last residue. The D gene is left open where the match is weak. A row's size may be missing; if present it is once, few, many or a size class.

CDR3,DNA,J,size,V,D
CASSLMIYEQYF,TGTGCCAGCAGCTTAATGATTTACGAGCAGTACTTC,TRBJ2-7,few,TRBV11-1,-
CASSPLAGTNAYNEQFF,TGTGCCAGCTCACCATTAGCGGGAACCAATGCCTACAATGAGCAGTTCTTC,TRBJ2-1,-,TRBV18,TRBD2
CASSPRHGYGNEQYF,TGTGCCAGCAGTCCCCGACACGGTTACGGTAACGAGCAGTACTTC,TRBJ2-7,-,TRBV6-5,-
CASSLTPTDVANTGELFF,TGTGCCAGCAGTTTAACCCCAACGGATGTCGCGAACACCGGGGAGCTGTTTTTT,TRBJ2-2,-,TRBV28,-
CASSRQGYETQYF,TGTGCCAGCAGTCGACAGGGTTACGAGACCCAGTACTTC,TRBJ2-5,-,TRBV2,TRBD1
CASSDRLGATEAFF,TGTGCCAGCAGTGACCGACTGGGAGCCACTGAAGCTTTCTTT,TRBJ1-1,-,TRBV28,-
CASSPGTSGRDTQYF,TGTGCCAGCAGCCCCGGGACTAGCGGGAGAGATACGCAGTATTTT,TRBJ2-3,-,TRBV28,TRBD2
CASSQVWASGATDTQYF,TGCGCCAGCAGCCAAGTTTGGGCCAGCGGGGCCACAGATACGCAGTATTTT,TRBJ2-3,-,TRBV4-1,TRBD2
CASSLGEKLFF,TGTGCCAGCAGTTTGGGCGAAAAACTGTTTTTT,TRBJ1-4,-,TRBV28,-
CASSLIESVQETQYF,TGTGCCAGCAGCTTAATCGAGAGCGTCCAAGAGACCCAGTACTTC,TRBJ2-5,-,TRBV7-2,-
CASSSLAGGPGELFF,TGTGCCAGCAGTTCACTAGCGGGAGGGCCCGGGGAGCTGTTTTTT,TRBJ2-2,few,TRBV6-5,TRBD2
CASSRQLNTGELFF,TGTGCCAGCTCTCGACAGCTGAACACCGGGGAGCTGTTTTTT,TRBJ2-2,-,TRBV9,-
CASSYDVDYEQYF,TGTGCCAGCAGCTACGACGTGGACTACGAGCAGTACTTC,TRBJ2-7,-,TRBV28,-
CASSGRTGNEKLFF,TGTGCCAGCAGTGGGCGGACAGGTAACGAAAAACTGTTTTTT,TRBJ1-4,-,TRBV6-1,TRBD1
CASGSIGRGSGNEQFF,TGTGCCAGCGGTTCTATTGGGCGGGGTTCGGGAAATGAGCAGTTCTTC,TRBJ2-1,-,TRBV28,-
CASGLQRNTEAFF,TGTGCCAGCGGCCTACAGAGGAACACTGAAGCTTTCTTT,TRBJ1-1,-,TRBV7-9,-
CASSTGTGTYEQYF,TGTGCCAGCAGCACCGGGACAGGGACCTACGAGCAGTACTTC,TRBJ2-7,-,TRBV5-5,TRBD1
CASPPPGLSSYGYTF,TGTGCCAGCCCCCCCCCGGGGCTAAGTAGCTATGGCTACACCTTC,TRBJ1-2,-,TRBV6-1,-
CASSTQGSSYNEQFF,TGTGCCAGCAGCACACAGGGGAGCTCCTACAATGAGCAGTTCTTC,TRBJ2-1,-,TRBV5-4,TRBD1
CASSLFDAGELFF,TGTGCCAGCAGCTTGTTCGATGCCGGGGAGCTGTTTTTT,TRBJ2-2,-,TRBV5-4,-
CASSPGGSNTEAFF,TGTGCCAGCAGCCCAGGGGGCTCGAACACTGAAGCTTTCTTT,TRBJ1-1,-,TRBV4-2,TRBD1
CASSGYTGELFF,TGTGCCAGCAGTGGATACACCGGGGAGCTGTTTTTT,TRBJ2-2,-,TRBV9,-
CASSQVSSKTGHGYTF,TGCGCCAGCAGCCAAGTAAGTTCTAAAACAGGGCATGGCTACACCTTC,TRBJ1-2,-,TRBV4-1,-
CASSGARTWGNQPQHF,TGTGCCAGCAGTGGGGCCAGGACGTGGGGCAATCAGCCCCAGCATTTT,TRBJ1-5,few,TRBV2,-
CASSPPSGNNEQFF,TGTGCCAGCAGCCCCCCTAGCGGGAACAATGAGCAGTTCTTC,TRBJ2-1,-,TRBV7-2,TRBD2
CASSLTQLNQPQHF,TGTGCCAGCAGTTTAACACAGCTAAATCAGCCCCAGCATTTT,TRBJ1-5,-,TRBV28,-
CASSLGTDNQPQHF,TGCGCCAGCAGCTTGGGGACGGATAATCAGCCCCAGCATTTT,TRBJ1-5,-,TRBV5-1,-